These 32 T cell receptor beta chains share one sample of origin, sequenced in a study of preoperative IRX-2 immunotherapy in early breast cancer. The table came from immunoSEQ multiplex PCR; TCRdb's copy has only in-frame clones and leaves some out. The sample shows 75,000 to 100,000 clones, roughly 89% of them seen only once. Noted treatment: preoperative locoregional IRX-2 cytokine immunotherapy. Material: tumor tissue, obtained after IRX-2 immunotherapy. The receptor source for this set is a human donor with breast cancer.

The J gene is TRBJ1-3, the V gene TRBV18; D might be TRBD1 (6 bases). The CDR3 is 15 amino acids. The germline gives CDR1 KGHSH, CDR2 LQKENI. V lost 0 bases, J lost 4 bases, and 10 bases lay in between. The CDR3 loop reads CASSPPPGVGNTIYF. The CDR3 DNA sequence: TGTGCCAGCTCACCACCGCCAGGGGTGGGAAACACCATATATTTT.

The rearrangement uses TRBV18 and TRBJ2-2, with TRBD1 matching 8 bases. V was pared by 3 bases and J by 8 bases, with 8 bases of the junction left unmatched. The length of the CDR3 is 15 residues. Per germline, CDR1 KGHSH and CDR2 LQKENI. CDR3 in amino acids: CASSPVQGAFGELFF. CDR3 sequence (DNA): TGTGCCAGCTCACCGGTCCAGGGGGCATTTGGGGAGCTGTTTTTT.

This chain links TRBV30 with TRBJ2-1; 12 nucleotides agree with TRBD2. This CDR3 contains 15 residues. The germline gives CDR1 GTSNPN, CDR2 SVGIG (reference sequence). V lost 5 bases, J lost 6 bases, and 8 bases stayed unmatched. The CDR3: CAWPPASGRANEQFF. As DNA, the CDR3 is TGTGCCTGGCCTCCGGCTAGCGGGAGGGCCAATGAGCAGTTCTTC.

The table lists this clone with a count of one. V and J are TRBV5-1 and TRBJ1-2, with D possibly TRBD1 on 6 matching bases. CDR1 is SGHRS and CDR2 is YFSETQ in the germline V gene. Trimming removed 2 bases at V and 5 bases at J, with 13 bases between. This CDR3 is 14 amino acids long. In DNA, the CDR3 is TGCGCCAGCAGCTTAACACAGGGCGGTTATGGCTACACCTTC. It translates to CASSLTQGGYGYTF.

For this clone: A nucleotide was unread or ambiguous, so the corresponding amino acid is written X. The J gene is TRBJ1-5, the V gene TRBV30; possibly TRBD1 for D (5 bases). V lost 1 base and J lost 3, with 7 bases in between. The CDR3 has 13 amino acids. Germline V CDR1 and CDR2: GTSNPN, SVGIG (reference sequence). This chain's CDR3 is CAWSGQXNQPQHF. The CDR3 DNA sequence: TGTGCCTGGAGTGGACAGARCAATCAGCCCCAGCATTTT.

V usage is TRBV5-1 and J usage is TRBJ2-5; 12 nucleotides align to TRBD2. The germline CDR1 and CDR2 sequences are SGHRS and YFSETQ. The length of the CDR3 is 16 residues. V lost 1 base, J lost 4 bases, and 5 bases stayed unmatched. As DNA, the CDR3 is TGCGCCAGCAGCTTGTTGTCGGGACTAGCGGGAGAGACCCAGTACTTC. Translated, it gives CASSLLSGLAGETQYF. Complete variable domain (other parts from reference TRBV5-1 and TRBJ2-5): KAGVTQTPRYLIKTRGQQVTLSCSPISGHRSVSWYQQTPGQGLQFLFEYFSETQRNKGNFPGRFSGRQFSNSRSEMNVSTLELGDSALYLCASSLLSGLAGETQYFGPGTRLLVL.

The V call is TRBV5-1, the J call TRBJ1-5; 9 bases agree with TRBD1. This CDR3 region has 15 residues. The J segment lost 5 bases and the V segment lost 4 bases, leaving 7 bases of the junction unmatched. The germline CDR1 and CDR2 sequences are SGHRS and YFSETQ. CDR3 nucleotide sequence: TGCGCCAGCAGCGTGGACGGGACAGGGCATCAGCCCCAGCATTTT. Its translation: CASSVDGTGHQPQHF.

This sequence joins TRBV5-1 and TRBJ2-7; 11 bases line up with TRBD2. Trimming cost V 7 bases and J 0 bases; bases outside gene matches: 9. CDR1 and CDR2 (germline): SGHRS, YFSETQ. The CDR3 runs to 16 residues. The CDR3 DNA follows: TGCGCCAGCGGTGCTAGCGGGAGGTCGAGCTCCTACGAGCAGTACTTC. This encodes CASGASGRSSSYEQYF. The complete variable domain, with remaining parts taken from reference TRBV5-1 and TRBJ2-7, reads KAGVTQTPRYLIKTRGQQVTLSCSPISGHRSVSWYQQTPGQGLQFLFEYFSETQRNKGNFPGRFSGRQFSNSRSEMNVSTLELGDSALYLCASGASGRSSSYEQYFGPGTRLTVT.

The chain links TRBV6-8 to TRBJ1-5, with 12 bases lining up with TRBD1. The CDR3 length is 19 residues. The V gene's germline CDR1 is MNHGY and CDR2 SAAAGT. The ends lost 5 bases at V and 2 bases at J; junction bases unmatched: 13. CDR3 region: CASSPHRDRGPFGNQPQHF. CDR3 nucleotide sequence: TGTGCCAGCAGTCCCCACCGGGACAGGGGGCCATTTGGCAATCAGCCCCAGCATTTT.

This chain links TRBV6-8 with TRBJ1-1; 8 positions agree with TRBD1. The CDR3 runs 14 residues. Trimming at V came to 4 bases and at J to 2 bases, leaving 3 bases not matched to a gene. Germline CDR1 reads MNHGY; CDR2 reads SAAAGT. The CDR3 nucleotides are TGTGCCAGCAGTTGGACAGGGATAAACACTGAAGCTTTCTTT. Translating gives CASSWTGINTEAFF.

The genes are TRBV30 and TRBJ2-2, with D maybe TRBD1 (5 bases). There are 15 residues in the CDR3. The V and J ends lost 0 bases and 3 bases respectively, with 11 bases between them. Germline-derived CDR1 and CDR2 are GTSNPN and SVGIG (reference sequence). CDR3: CAWSVRSRDTGELFF. The CDR3 DNA reads TGTGCCTGGAGTGTAAGGTCCAGGGACACCGGGGAGCTGTTTTTT.

The V gene is TRBV12-5, the J gene TRBJ1-2, with D possibly being TRBD1 (5 bases). The CDR3 is 15 amino acids. Germline V lookup: CDR1 LGHNT, CDR2 FRNRAP. The CDR3 is CASTLAGGKGSGYTF. The DNA for the CDR3 is TGTGCCAGCACCCTCGCGGGGGGAAAAGGAAGTGGCTACACCTTC. Together with reference TRBV12-5 and TRBJ1-2, the CDR3 gives the full variable domain: DARVTQTPRHKVTEMGQEVTMRCQPILGHNTVFWYRQTMMQGLELLAYFRNRAPLDDSGMPKDRFSAEMPDATLATLKIQPSEPRDSAVYFCASTLAGGKGSGYTFGSGTRLTVV.

This clone was seen only once. The chain has TRBV6-8 and TRBJ2-7; D possibly corresponds to TRBD1 (5 bases). Germline CDR1 reads MNHGY; CDR2 reads SAAAGT. The CDR3 spans 15 residues. Trimming took off 0 bases at V and 3 bases at J, with 12 bases between the two ends. This chain's CDR3 is CASSYSAGSYYEQYF. The CDR3 DNA is TGTGCCAGCAGTTACTCGGCAGGGTCCTACTACGAGCAGTACTTC.

This rearrangement joins TRBV6-8 to TRBJ1-1, with D possibly being TRBD1 (5 bases). Germline V gives CDR1 MNHGY, CDR2 SAAAGT. This CDR3 contains 14 residues. The ends were cut back, 6 bases at V and 5 bases at J, with 16 bases in the middle. This CDR3 is CASRGEGVRTEAFF. As DNA, the CDR3 is TGTGCCAGCAGGGGGGAAGGGGTTAGAACTGAAGCTTTCTTT.

This clone was seen only once. The chain carries TRBV15 and TRBJ1-5; a possible D gene is TRBD1 (5 bases). V lost 6 bases, J lost 2 bases, and 14 bases lay in between. The germline gives CDR1 LNHNV, CDR2 YYDKDF (reference sequence). This CDR3 has 15 amino acids. In nucleotides, the CDR3 is TGTGCCACCAGGTTGGGACGGAGCCGCAATCAGCCCCAGCATTTT. Translated, it gives CATRLGRSRNQPQHF.

The chain couples TRBV30 to TRBJ2-4; D possibly uses TRBD1 or TRBD2 (6 bases each). V was cut by 3 bases and J by 0 bases, with 12 bases left in between. Germline V lookup: CDR1 GTSNPN, CDR2 SVGIG (reference sequence). The CDR3 length is 15 residues. The CDR3 bases are TGTGCCTGGAGGAAGGGGGGACTAGCCAAAAACATTCAGTACTTC. This gives the protein CAWRKGGLAKNIQYF. Using reference TRBV30 and TRBJ2-4 for the parts outside the CDR3, the full variable domain is SQTIHQWPATLVQPVGSPLSLECTVEGTSNPNLYWYRQAAGRGLQLLFYSVGIGQISSEVPQNLSASRPQDRQFILSSKKLLLSDSGFYLCAWRKGGLAKNIQYFGAGTRLSVL.

There are many counts of this clone. The chain uses TRBV11-3 and TRBJ1-2; perhaps TRBD1 as D (6 bases). Trimming shortened V by 5 bases and J by 4 bases, and 20 bases separated the two germline ends. Germline CDR1 and CDR2: SGHNT and YENEEA. The CDR3 covers 16 residues. The CDR3 here is CASSPVLAGEGYGYTF. Written as DNA, the CDR3 is TGTGCCAGCAGCCCGGTACTTGCAGGGGAAGGCTATGGCTACACCTTC.

The chain recombines TRBV6-8 with TRBJ1-1, with 12 bases that match TRBD1. J gave up 0 bases and V 6 bases, and 5 bases lay outside the gene matches. The CDR3 consists of 16 residues. Germline V gene sequence: CDR1 MNHGY, CDR2 SAAAGT. CDR3 sequence (DNA): TGTGCCAGCAGCGAGGGACAGGGGGCTCTGAACACTGAAGCTTTCTTT. As protein: CASSEGQGALNTEAFF.

This sequence joins TRBV28 and TRBJ2-1; a possible D gene is TRBD2 (5 bases). In germline, CDR1 is MDHEN, CDR2 SYDVKM. This CDR3 comprises 14 residues. V was cut by 1 base and J by 9 bases, with 13 bases left in between. The CDR3 DNA is TGTGCCAGCAGTTTATCCCCTAGCCAACCTGAGCAGTTCTTC. Translation gives CASSLSPSQPEQFF.

The chain couples TRBV18 to TRBJ2-7; D remains unclear. This CDR3 region has 12 residues. The ends were cut back, 6 bases at V and 1 base at J, with 7 bases in the middle. CDR1 and CDR2 (germline): KGHSH, LQKENI. CDR3 sequence (DNA): TGTGCCAGCTCGCAAAAATCCTACGAGCAGTACTTC. It is translated as CASSQKSYEQYF.

The gene calls are TRBV18 and TRBJ1-1, with TRBD1 as a possible D gene (6 bases). The germline V gene has CDR1 KGHSH and CDR2 LQKENI. The V end lost 3 bases, the J end lost 8 bases, and 13 bases lay between the germline ends. The CDR3 contains 13 residues. CDR3 bases: TGTGCCAGCTCACCGGGAGGGGGGGAAGAAGCTTTCTTT. It yields the protein CASSPGGGEEAFF.

CDR3 DNA sequence: TGTGCCAACTCCCAATCAGCGGGGGGGACAGATACGCAGTATTTT. Its translation is CANSQSAGGTDTQYF. V is TRBV6-8 and J is TRBJ2-3; 10 positions match TRBD2. With 10 bases clipped from V and 3 bases from J, the junction kept 10 bases outside the gene matches. The V gene's germline CDR1 is MNHGY and CDR2 SAAAGT. The length of the CDR3 is 15 residues.

The rearrangement links TRBV15 to TRBJ1-1; D gene ambiguous. The germline CDR1 and CDR2 sequences are LNHNV and YYDKDF (reference sequence). This CDR3 has 16 residues. The V end was cut by 0 bases, the J end by 1 base, with 12 bases between. CDR3 in DNA: TGTGCCACCAGCAGAGATAGAGCCCCAAGGAACACTGAAGCTTTCTTT. Translation gives CATSRDRAPRNTEAFF.

CDR3 DNA sequence: TGTGCCAGCAGCATTGTTTACCCGGCTAGCGGGTTTACCTACGAGCAGTACTTC. Its translation: CASSIVYPASGFTYEQYF. This chain joins TRBV7-1 and TRBJ2-7; 8 nucleotides agree with TRBD2. TRBV7-1 qualifies as an ORF whose function is uncertain. The CDR3 runs to 18 residues. The V gene end was trimmed by 5 bases and the J gene end by 2 bases; junction bases not matched to a gene: 17.

This chain connects TRBV18 to TRBJ2-5, with D maybe TRBD2 (6 bases). The length of the CDR3 is 14 residues. Trimming removed 3 bases from V and 3 bases from J, with 11 bases in between. Germline V gives CDR1 KGHSH, CDR2 LQKENI. The CDR3 loop is CASSPVGGEETQYF. Written as DNA, the CDR3 is TGTGCCAGCTCACCGGTAGGAGGGGAAGAGACCCAGTACTTC.

This clone has only one observation. This chain connects TRBV5-1 to TRBJ2-3; 7 bases match TRBD1. This CDR3 has 15 residues. Germline lookup yields CDR1 SGHRS and CDR2 YFSETQ. V shed 3 bases and J 1 base; nucleotides not matched to a gene: 5. This CDR3 reads CASSSQGSGTDTQYF. DNA of the CDR3: TGCGCCAGCAGCTCACAGGGGAGTGGCACAGATACGCAGTATTTT.

The rearrangement uses TRBV7-6 and TRBJ2-2, with D possibly TRBD1 on 5 matching bases. V gave up 7 bases and J gave up 1 base, with 13 bases separating them. Per germline, CDR1 SGHVS and CDR2 FNYEAQ. This CDR3 is 15 amino acids long. In DNA form, the CDR3 reads TGTGCCAGCACCCCCCGGCAGGGGAACACCGGGGAGCTGTTTTTT. It yields the protein CASTPRQGNTGELFF.

The rearrangement joins TRBV28 to TRBJ1-2, with 9 bases matching TRBD1. The trim removed 4 bases at V and 11 bases at J, leaving 11 bases unmatched. CDR1 and CDR2 (germline): MDHEN, SYDVKM. This CDR3 spans 14 amino acids. CDR3 coding DNA: TGTGCCAGCAGTTCTCCACAGGGGGCGCCGAGATACACCTTC. Protein product: CASSSPQGAPRYTF.

This clone was detected only once. This chain connects TRBV28 to TRBJ2-7, with 9 bases aligning to TRBD1. CDR1 is MDHEN, CDR2 SYDVKM, per germline. This CDR3 comprises 14 residues. The V and J ends lost 5 bases and 0 bases, in that order; junction bases with no gene match: 2. The CDR3 loop is CASSTGGLSYEQYF. CDR3 sequence (DNA): TGTGCCAGCAGTACAGGGGGCCTCTCCTACGAGCAGTACTTC.

The rearrangement uses TRBV19 and TRBJ1-6, with unresolved D. Germline-derived CDR1 and CDR2 are LNHDA and SQIVND (reference sequence). This CDR3 has 15 amino acids. Trimming left V 6 bases short and J 3 bases short, with 12 bases between. The CDR3 DNA is TGTGCCAGTAGGTTGGGGAATTACTATAATTCACCCCTCCACTTT. Its translation: CASRLGNYYNSPLHF.

The V gene is TRBV7-8, the J gene TRBJ2-3, with TRBD1 identical over 8 bases. This CDR3 is 16 amino acids long. After removal of 5 bases from V and 0 bases from J, the junction contained 7 bases not matched to a gene. CDR1 and CDR2 from the germline V gene are SGHVS and FQNEAQ. CDR3 in amino acids: CASSRDRPTSTDTQYF. The CDR3 region has the DNA TGTGCCAGCAGCAGGGACAGGCCAACTAGCACAGATACGCAGTATTTT.

This clone appeared a single time. The V gene is TRBV18, the J gene TRBJ1-2; maybe TRBD1 (5 bases). Germline V gene data show CDR1 as KGHSH and CDR2 as LQKENI. Trimming cost V 3 bases and J 8 bases, with 16 bases left between them. The CDR3 contains 14 residues. DNA for the CDR3: TGTGCCAGCTCACCGAAACAGGATCCCCCCGGCTACACCTTC. Its translation is CASSPKQDPPGYTF.